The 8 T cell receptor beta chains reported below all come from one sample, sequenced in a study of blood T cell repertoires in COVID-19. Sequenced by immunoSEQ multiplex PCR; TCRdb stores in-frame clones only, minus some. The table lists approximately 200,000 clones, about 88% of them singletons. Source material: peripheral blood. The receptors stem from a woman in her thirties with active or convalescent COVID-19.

CDR3 nucleotides: TGCGCCAGCAGCCAAGTGGGGCTAAAAAACTACAATGAGCAGTTCTTC. Its translation is CASSQVGLKNYNEQFF. This chain uses TRBV4-1 with TRBJ2-1; TRBD1 is a possible D gene (5 bases). The V gene's germline CDR1 is MGHRA and CDR2 YSYEKL. The CDR3 runs 16 residues. Between the trimmed V and J ends, which lost 1 base and 3 bases, there was a span of 13 bases.

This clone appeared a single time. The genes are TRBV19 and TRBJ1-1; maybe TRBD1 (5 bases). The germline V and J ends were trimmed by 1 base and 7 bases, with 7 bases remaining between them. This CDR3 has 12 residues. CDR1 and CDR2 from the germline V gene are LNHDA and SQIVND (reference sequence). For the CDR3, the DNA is TGTGCCAGTAGTATAGCCCAGGGTGAAGCTTTCTTT. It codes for CASSIAQGEAFF.

This chain's CDR3 is CASGSILAGQETQYF. As DNA, the CDR3 is TGTGCTAGTGGTTCCATCCTAGCGGGACAAGAGACCCAGTACTTC. This chain joins TRBV12-5 and TRBJ2-5; 9 nucleotides line up with TRBD2. Trimming cost V 4 bases and J 2 bases; bases outside gene matches: 5. The CDR3 runs to 15 residues. CDR1 is LGHNT, CDR2 FRNRAP, per germline.

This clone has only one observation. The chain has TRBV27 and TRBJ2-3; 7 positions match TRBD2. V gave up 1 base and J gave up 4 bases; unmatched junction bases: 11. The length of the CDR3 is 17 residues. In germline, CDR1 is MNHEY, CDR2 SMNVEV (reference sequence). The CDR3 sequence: CASSLWGGLRGADTQYF. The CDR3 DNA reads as TGTGCCAGCAGTTTATGGGGGGGACTACGAGGTGCAGATACGCAGTATTTT.

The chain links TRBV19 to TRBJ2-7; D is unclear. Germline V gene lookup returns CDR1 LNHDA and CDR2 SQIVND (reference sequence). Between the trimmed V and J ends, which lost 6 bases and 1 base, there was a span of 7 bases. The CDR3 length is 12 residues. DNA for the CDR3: TGTGCCAGTAGGGGCCAATCCTACGAGCAGTACTTC. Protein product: CASRGQSYEQYF. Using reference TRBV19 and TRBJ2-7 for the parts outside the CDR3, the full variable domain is DGGITQSPKYLFRKEGQNVTLSCEQNLNHDAMYWYRQDPGQGLRLIYYSQIVNDFQKGDIAEGYSVSREKKESFPLTVTSAQKNPTAFYLCASRGQSYEQYFGPGTRLTVT.

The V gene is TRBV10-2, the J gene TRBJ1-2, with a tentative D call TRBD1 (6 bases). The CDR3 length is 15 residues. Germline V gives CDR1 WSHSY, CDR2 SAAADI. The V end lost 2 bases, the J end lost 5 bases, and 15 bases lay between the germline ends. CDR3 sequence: CASSERRTADYGYTF. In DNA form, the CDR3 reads TGCGCCAGCAGTGAGAGAAGGACAGCCGATTATGGCTACACCTTC.

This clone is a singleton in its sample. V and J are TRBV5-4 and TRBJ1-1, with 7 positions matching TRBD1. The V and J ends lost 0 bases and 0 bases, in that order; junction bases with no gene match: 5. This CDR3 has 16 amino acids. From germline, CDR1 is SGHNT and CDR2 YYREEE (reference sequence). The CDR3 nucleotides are TGTGCCAGCAGCTTGGGTTCGGGACAGATGAACACTGAAGCTTTCTTT. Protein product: CASSLGSGQMNTEAFF.

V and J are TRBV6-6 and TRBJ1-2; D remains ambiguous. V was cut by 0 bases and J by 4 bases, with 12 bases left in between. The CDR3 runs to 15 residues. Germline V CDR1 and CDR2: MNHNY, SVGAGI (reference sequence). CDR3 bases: TGTGCCAGCAGTTACTCAGAGACAAGTCCCTATGGCTACACCTTC. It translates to CASSYSETSPYGYTF.